A single sample gave rise to the 30 T cell receptor beta chains below, sequenced in a study of glioma-infiltrating T cells. TCR alpha and beta CDR3 regions were amplified from RNA using iRepertoire nested multiplex PCR. TCRdb called the multiplex PCR reads again in MiXCR, with one record for every CDR3 protein. The table records approximately 400,000 distinct CDR3 sequences, 41% of them present only once. The sequenced material came from glioma tissue, nonneoplastic brain tissue, or PBMCs (not recorded which). The origin of the receptors is a human donor with low-grade glioma or glioblastoma, undergoing nonglioma brain surgery, or in good health (not recorded which).

CDR3 sequence (DNA): TGCAGTGCTAGGATAGATGTGTACAATGAGCAGTACTTC. Protein product: CSARIDVYNEQYF. The V gene is TRBV20-1, the J gene TRBJ2-7, with no clear D. The CDR3 totals 13 residues. V dropped 3 bases and J dropped 7 bases, with 16 bases sitting between them. CDR1 DFQATT and CDR2 SNEGSKA come from the germline V gene (reference sequence).

This clonotype was counted ten times or more. The rearrangement joins TRBV20-1 to TRBJ1-2; D is possibly TRBD1 (5 bases). The CDR3 has 14 amino acids. The V gene's germline CDR1 is DFQATT and CDR2 SNEGSKA (reference sequence). The V end was cut by 5 bases, the J end by 4 bases, with 17 bases between. The chain's CDR3 is CSAGWELGAYGYTF. The CDR3, as DNA: TGCAGTGCTGGATGGGAGTTAGGGGCCTATGGCTACACCTTC.

The chain employs TRBV10-3 and TRBJ2-3, with a possible D match to TRBD1 (6 bases). The CDR3 has 15 amino acids. The V and J ends lost 0 bases and 1 base respectively, with 8 bases between them. CDR1 is ENHRY, CDR2 SYGVKD, per germline. The CDR3 coding sequence is TGTGCCATCAGTGAGTCTCACAGGGGCACAGATACGCAGTATTTT. This sequence encodes CAISESHRGTDTQYF.

This clonotype has a handful of counts. One junction end does not reproduce the germline sequence, and a read error may be involved. CDR3 loop: CASSSGWDTEAFF. As DNA, the CDR3 is TGTGCTAGCAGCTCAGGGTGGGACACTGAAGCTTTCTTT. V usage is TRBV7-7 and J usage is TRBJ1-1, with D perhaps matching TRBD1 (5 bases). The CDR3 totals 13 residues. CDR1 and CDR2 from the germline V gene are SSHAT and FNYEAQ (reference sequence).

This chain uses TRBV5-8 with TRBJ2-1; a weak D match, TRBD2 (5 bases). V was shortened by 4 bases and J by 0 bases, with 14 bases between the two germline ends. Germline V CDR1 and CDR2: SGHTS, YDEGEE. The CDR3 is made up of 16 amino acids. In DNA, the CDR3 is TGTGCCAGCAGCGCCTCTAGCAGAAGCTCCTACAATGAGCAGTTCTTC. Translated, it gives CASSASSRSSYNEQFF.

This clonotype has ten or more counts. The chain links TRBV28 to TRBJ1-1, with 7 nucleotides matching TRBD1. CDR3 length: 13 residues. V was clipped by 7 bases and J by 3 bases; unmatched bases: 5. Germline-derived CDR1 and CDR2 are MDHEN and SYDVKM. As DNA, the CDR3 is TGTGCCAGCACTCGGGACAGCCACACTGAAGCTTTCTTT. Amino acid sequence: CASTRDSHTEAFF. Together with reference TRBV28 and TRBJ1-1, the CDR3 gives the full variable domain: DVKVTQSSRYLVKRTGEKVFLECVQDMDHENMFWYRQDPGLGLRLIYFSYDVKMKEKGDIPEGYSVSREKKERFSLILESASTNQTSMYLCASTRDSHTEAFFGQGTRLTVV.

As for this clonotype: A much larger clone differs from this one at a single base, so this may be a read error. This sequence joins TRBV27 and TRBJ1-2; the D is unclear. The CDR3 is 16 residues long. From germline, CDR1 is MNHEY and CDR2 SMNVEV (reference sequence). In DNA, the CDR3 is TGTGCCAGCAGTTACGTACTCGGGGAGTTCGACTATAGCTACACCTTC. Its translation is CASSYVLGEFDYSYTF.

The table lists this clonotype with a few counts. The chain is built from TRBV20-1 and TRBJ2-5, with TRBD1 as a possible D gene (5 bases). Trimming shortened V by 6 bases and J by 0 bases, and 20 bases separated the two germline ends. This CDR3 region has 16 residues. Germline V gives CDR1 DFQATT, CDR2 SNEGSKA (reference sequence). CDR3 loop: CSADQLFGQNQETQYF. The CDR3 DNA reads as TGCAGTGCAGACCAGCTTTTCGGACAAAACCAAGAGACCCAGTACTTC.

This chain uses TRBV7-2 with TRBJ2-7; 7 bases are shared with TRBD2. The germline V gene encodes CDR1 SGHTA and CDR2 FQGNSA. There are 13 residues in the CDR3. J lost 9 bases, V lost 2 bases, and 7 bases had no gene match. CDR3 nucleotide sequence: TGTGCCAGCAGCTTATACGGCGGGAGAGGGCAGTACTTC. Translated, it gives CASSLYGGRGQYF.

On this clonotype itself: This may arise from a read error, as a much more abundant clone is one base away. CDR3 amino acids: CARSPPVDPLGMDTEAFF. The DNA for the CDR3 is TGTGCCAGAAGTCCCCCCGTCGACCCGCTTGGGATGGACACTGAAGCTTTCTTT. The chain is built from TRBV6-5 and TRBJ1-1; D gene ambiguous. The germline V gene has CDR1 MNHEY and CDR2 SVGAGI. Trimming stripped 9 bases from V and 3 bases from J, with 29 bases between. The CDR3 is 18 residues long.

The chain is built from TRBV15 and TRBJ2-1, with 8 bases fitting TRBD1. Germline CDR1 LNHNV, CDR2 YYDKDF (reference sequence). With 2 bases clipped from V and 2 bases from J, the junction kept 5 bases outside the gene matches. The CDR3 has 16 residues. The CDR3 coding sequence is TGTGCCACCAGCAGATCCACAGGGGGGACCTACAATGAGCAGTTCTTC. Its translation: CATSRSTGGTYNEQFF.

Ten or more counts support this clonotype. The chain uses TRBV20-1 and TRBJ2-3; D may match TRBD1 or TRBD2 (6 bases each). Trimming took off 6 bases at V and 12 bases at J, with 16 bases between the two ends. Germline V gene data show CDR1 as DFQATT and CDR2 as SNEGSKA (reference sequence). The CDR3 runs to 11 residues. The CDR3: CSAPGASLQYF. CDR3 nucleotides: TGCAGTGCCCCGGGGGCTAGTCTCCAGTATTTT.

A word on this clonotype: This may arise from a read error, as a much more abundant clone is one base away. The chain combines TRBV20-1 with TRBJ1-1; D is possibly TRBD1 (6 bases). V dropped 3 bases and J dropped 6 bases, with 17 bases sitting between them. Germline assignment: CDR1 DFQATT and CDR2 SNEGSKA (reference sequence). The CDR3 sequence is 14 residues long. In DNA, the CDR3 is TGCAGTGCTAGTCTTAGTCAGGGGATCGCTGAAGCTTTCTTT. Translation: CSASLSQGIAEAFF.

This clonotype was found a few times. This chain uses TRBV7-2 with TRBJ1-5, with 8 bases matching TRBD1. The ends lost 5 bases at V and 6 bases at J; junction bases unmatched: 6. This CDR3 spans 14 amino acids. Looked up from germline, CDR1 is SGHTA and CDR2 is FQGNSA. The CDR3 spells CASSPRQGSQPQHF. In nucleotides, the CDR3 is TGTGCCAGCAGCCCCCGACAGGGGAGTCAGCCCCAGCATTTT.

This clonotype was seen more than once but under ten times. The rearrangement uses TRBV24-1 and TRBJ2-3, with D perhaps TRBD2 (5 bases). Trimming cost V 5 bases and J 6 bases, with 17 bases left between them. This CDR3 is built from 15 residues. Germline V gives CDR1 KGHDR, CDR2 SFDVKD. The CDR3 DNA reads TGTGCCACCAGTGCGCTTGGACCAAGCGGCGATACGCAGTATTTT. Translating it yields CATSALGPSGDTQYF.

A note on this clonotype: Being one base from a much bigger clone, this may be a read error. The V and J genes are TRBV12-3 or TRBV12-4 and TRBJ2-7; TRBD2 matches 9 bases. With 4 bases clipped from V and 0 bases from J, the junction kept 10 bases outside the gene matches. The CDR3 spans 17 residues. The CDR3 here is CASSYPLLAGSSYEQYF. CDR3 DNA sequence: TGTGCCAGCAGTTACCCCCTTCTAGCGGGAAGCTCCTACGAGCAGTACTTC.

The V call is TRBV4-3, the J call TRBJ2-7, with 8 bases that match TRBD2. After removal of 0 bases from V and 3 bases from J, the junction contained 10 bases not matched to a gene. Germline V gene lookup returns CDR1 LGHNA and CDR2 YSLEER. CDR3 size: 17 residues. The CDR3 sequence: CASSQDVEAGVFYEQYF. The CDR3 DNA reads as TGCGCCAGCAGCCAAGATGTAGAAGCGGGAGTTTTCTACGAGCAGTACTTC.

This chain connects TRBV19 to TRBJ2-2; weak D call: TRBD2 (5 bases). This CDR3 is built from 14 residues. Trimming shortened V by 1 base and J by 7 bases, and 10 bases separated the two germline ends. CDR1 is LNHDA, CDR2 SQIVND, per germline (reference sequence). CDR3 loop: CASSIGGSHGELFF. The CDR3 nucleotides read TGTGCCAGTAGTATAGGAGGGTCCCACGGGGAGCTGTTTTTT.

The J gene is TRBJ1-1, the V gene TRBV7-9, with D unclear. The CDR3 has 13 residues. From germline, CDR1 is SEHNR and CDR2 FQNEAQ (reference sequence). Trimming removed 5 bases at V and 3 bases at J, with 10 bases between. CDR3 loop: CASSLKGYTEAFF. The CDR3 DNA sequence: TGTGCCAGCAGCCTAAAGGGCTACACTGAAGCTTTCTTT.

This chain joins TRBV15 and TRBJ2-7; 10 bases match TRBD2. CDR1 and CDR2 from the germline V gene are LNHNV and YYDKDF (reference sequence). V trimming: 3 bases; J trimming: 7 bases; junction bases outside the gene matches: 15. The CDR3 spans 17 residues. The CDR3 spells CATSRGPSGSGSGEQYF. In DNA form, the CDR3 reads TGTGCCACCAGCAGGGGACCTAGCGGGAGCGGATCGGGGGAGCAGTACTTC.

This chain uses TRBV11-2 with TRBJ2-2; D possibly corresponds to TRBD2 (6 bases). V lost 4 bases, J lost 5 bases, and 14 bases lay in between. Germline V lookup: CDR1 SGHAT, CDR2 FQNNGV. CDR3 size: 15 residues. The DNA of the CDR3 is TGTGCCAGCAGCTGGGGACTCTCCGGGACCGGGGAGCTGTTTTTT. Translated, it gives CASSWGLSGTGELFF.

The chain carries TRBV4-3 and TRBJ2-2; D is uncertain. The germline V gene encodes CDR1 LGHNA and CDR2 YSLEER. The CDR3 runs to 15 residues. The germline V and J ends were trimmed by 0 bases and 1 base, with 6 bases remaining between them. CDR3 loop: CASSQDALNTGELFF. The DNA of the CDR3 is TGCGCCAGCAGCCAAGACGCCTTGAACACCGGGGAGCTGTTTTTT.

The chain joins TRBV6-1 to TRBJ1-4; unclear D gene. Germline V lookup: CDR1 MNHNS, CDR2 SASEGT. V was pared by 6 bases and J by 5 bases, with 13 bases between. The CDR3 totals 14 residues. The CDR3 DNA reads as TGTGCCAGCAGGCGCAACCGAGGAAATGAAAAACTGTTTTTT. Its protein is CASRRNRGNEKLFF.

This chain uses TRBV4-1 with TRBJ2-3; 11 bases are a match to TRBD2. CDR3 size: 17 residues. Germline V gene sequence: CDR1 MGHRA, CDR2 YSYEKL. V was pared by 1 base and J by 0 bases, with 3 bases of the junction left unmatched. CDR3 in amino acids: CASSQGGTSGSTDTQYF. In DNA form, the CDR3 reads TGCGCCAGCAGCCAAGGCGGGACTAGCGGTAGCACAGATACGCAGTATTTT.

This rearrangement joins TRBV15 to TRBJ2-5; TRBD2 matches at 7 bases. This CDR3 has 17 residues. Germline V gene lookup returns CDR1 LNHNV and CDR2 YYDKDF (reference sequence). With 3 bases clipped from V and 4 bases from J, the junction kept 14 bases outside the gene matches. The CDR3 here is CATSSTSELPRGETQYF. The CDR3 region has the DNA TGTGCCACCAGCAGTACTAGCGAGTTACCCCGTGGAGAGACCCAGTACTTC.

This clonotype was seen more than once but under ten times. The chain is built from TRBV4-2 and TRBJ1-5; D is possibly TRBD1 (5 bases). CDR3 length equals 14 residues. Between the trimmed V and J ends, which lost 3 bases and 9 bases, there was a span of 15 bases. Germline V gene lookup returns CDR1 LGHNA and CDR2 YNFKEQ. CDR3 sequence (DNA): TGTGCCAGCAGCCATACAGGAGAAGGTCTGCCCCAGCATTTT. Residues: CASSHTGEGLPQHF.

This clonotype showed up just a few times. J is TRBJ1-1 and V is TRBV18; 7 bases are a match to TRBD1. Per germline, CDR1 KGHSH and CDR2 LQKENI. Trimming at V came to 2 bases and at J to 4 bases, leaving 7 bases not matched to a gene. This CDR3 region has 15 residues. CDR3 residues: CASSPSGTESTEAFF. The DNA of the CDR3 is TGTGCCAGCTCACCAAGCGGGACAGAAAGCACTGAAGCTTTCTTT.

This clonotype was picked up many times. The chain couples TRBV27 to TRBJ2-7; 9 positions match TRBD1. Germline values: CDR1 MNHEY, CDR2 SMNVEV (reference sequence). Trimming cost V 8 bases and J 5 bases; bases outside gene matches: 7. There are 13 residues in the CDR3. The CDR3 bases are TGTGCCAGCGGGCCGGGACAGGGCAACGAGCAGTACTTC. It encodes CASGPGQGNEQYF.

This clonotype was detected many times. CDR3 DNA sequence: TGTGCCACCAGACAGGGAGGAAACATTCAGTACTTC. It translates to CATRQGGNIQYF. V is TRBV15 and J is TRBJ2-4; tentatively, D is TRBD1 or TRBD2 (6 bases each). The CDR3 length is 12 residues. The germline V gene encodes CDR1 LNHNV and CDR2 YYDKDF (reference sequence). V lost 6 bases and J lost 6, with 9 bases in between.

This clonotype was recorded many times. This chain uses TRBV15 with TRBJ1-2, with TRBD1 as a possible D gene (5 bases). Germline CDR1 and CDR2: LNHNV and YYDKDF (reference sequence). This CDR3 region has 13 residues. V was cut by 1 base and J by 7 bases, with 10 bases left in between. In DNA form, the CDR3 reads TGTGCCACCAGCAGAGCAGGGTCTGGTGGCTACACCTTC. This sequence encodes CATSRAGSGGYTF.